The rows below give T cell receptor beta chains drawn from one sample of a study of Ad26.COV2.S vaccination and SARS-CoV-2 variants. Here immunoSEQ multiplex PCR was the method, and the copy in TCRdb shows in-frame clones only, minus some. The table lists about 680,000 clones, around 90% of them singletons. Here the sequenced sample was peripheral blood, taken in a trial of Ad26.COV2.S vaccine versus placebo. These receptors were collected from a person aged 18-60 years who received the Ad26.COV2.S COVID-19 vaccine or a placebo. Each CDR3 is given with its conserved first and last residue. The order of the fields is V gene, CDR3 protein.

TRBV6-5,CASTERGPQPQHF
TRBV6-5,CASSYSPRYYEQYF
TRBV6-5,CASSYSTGVVDNEQFF
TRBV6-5,CASSRSSARGNEQFF
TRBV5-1,CASSLGGREKYGYTF
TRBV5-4,CASRADWGSQYF
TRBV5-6,CASSFGTSNEQFF
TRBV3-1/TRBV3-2,CASSQAGGQFDTQYF
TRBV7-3,CASSLRGLETDTQYF
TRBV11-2,CASSLVEDTEAFF
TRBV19,CASSTRGPYGYTF